This passage covers 18 T cell receptor beta chains from one sample sequenced in a study of CD4 T cells in relation to SARS-CoV-2 and coronaviruses. Libraries were prepared by immunoSEQ multiplex PCR; TCRdb keeps only in-frame clonotypes and omits some of them. The sample lists 40,000 or so clones; approximately 77% were seen once. The antigens of these receptors remain unknown. Sequencing used naive CD4+ T cells from PBMCs, cultured in vitro. The subset: naive CD4+ T cells isolated by negative enrichment. All receptors come from an adult with COVID-19.

The rearrangement links TRBV4-2 to TRBJ2-1, with D perhaps TRBD1 or TRBD2 (5 bases each). V lost 1 base and J 0 bases, leaving 16 bases between the germline ends. The germline V gene encodes CDR1 LGHNA and CDR2 YNFKEQ. The length of the CDR3 is 18 residues. CDR3 nucleotides: TGTGCCAGCAGCCAAGGGACGGGACCTAGACGCTCCTACAATGAGCAGTTCTTC. It encodes CASSQGTGPRRSYNEQFF.

The gene calls are TRBV7-2 and TRBJ2-7, with unresolved D. With 0 bases removed from V and 0 bases from J, the gap between germline ends came to 3 bases. Looked up from germline, CDR1 is SGHTA and CDR2 is FQGNSA. This CDR3 contains 13 residues. CDR3 nucleotides: TGTGCCAGCAGCTTAGCAGGCTCCTACGAGCAGTACTTC. Translating gives CASSLAGSYEQYF.

The rearrangement links TRBV23-1 to TRBJ2-1, with a possible D match to TRBD1 (6 bases). TRBV23-1 is an ORF; its function is uncertain. Trimming pared 2 bases from V and 5 bases from J, leaving 19 bases between. This CDR3 has 17 residues. In nucleotides, the CDR3 is TGCGCCAGCAGTCAACGCACTGAATCACAGGGTAACAATGAGCAGTTCTTC. Its translation is CASSQRTESQGNNEQFF.

The rearrangement uses TRBV30 and TRBJ2-7; D perhaps matches TRBD1 (5 bases). V lost 1 base and J lost 2, with 15 bases in between. The CDR3 consists of 15 residues. Germline loops: CDR1 GTSNPN, CDR2 SVGIG (reference sequence). CDR3 region: CAWSGQPPRAYEQYF. The CDR3 nucleotides read TGTGCCTGGAGTGGACAGCCACCCCGCGCCTACGAGCAGTACTTC. Looking up the rest from reference TRBV30 and TRBJ2-7 gives the full variable domain: SQTIHQWPATLVQPVGSPLSLECTVEGTSNPNLYWYRQAAGRGLQLLFYSVGIGQISSEVPQNLSASRPQDRQFILSSKKLLLSDSGFYLCAWSGQPPRAYEQYFGPGTRLTVT.

The V gene is TRBV27, the J gene TRBJ2-1; TRBD2 is a possible D gene (5 bases). Germline V gene lookup returns CDR1 MNHEY and CDR2 SMNVEV (reference sequence). The CDR3 contains 21 residues. Trimming shortened V by 1 base and J by 5 bases, and 30 bases separated the two germline ends. CDR3 DNA: TGTGCCAGCAGTTTATTTCCACCGGCAGGATCGGGATTAGTTCGCAACAATGAGCAGTTCTTC. Translation: CASSLFPPAGSGLVRNNEQFF.

This CDR3 is CSVDSYNEQFF. CDR3 in DNA: TGCAGCGTAGACTCATACAATGAGCAGTTCTTC. The V call is TRBV29-1, the J call TRBJ2-1; D ambiguous. CDR3 length: 11 amino acids. Germline CDR1 is SQVTM and CDR2 is ANQGSEA. The V gene lost 6 bases and the J gene lost 4 bases, with 7 bases spanning the gap.

This rearrangement joins TRBV7-2 to TRBJ1-1; no firm D call. Germline assignment: CDR1 SGHTA and CDR2 FQGNSA. This CDR3 has 15 amino acids. Trimming removed 0 bases at V and 0 bases at J, with 8 bases between. The DNA of the CDR3 is TGTGCCAGCAGCTTAGCGCACAGCATGAACACTGAAGCTTTCTTT. Translated: CASSLAHSMNTEAFF.

The genes are TRBV6-5 and TRBJ2-1, with D perhaps matching TRBD2 (5 bases). The CDR3 consists of 12 residues. Trimming took 6 bases from V and 3 from J, leaving 6 bases between them. Looked up from germline, CDR1 is MNHEY and CDR2 is SVGAGI. The CDR3 is CASSRGYNEQFF. The CDR3 coding sequence is TGTGCCAGCAGCCGGGGCTACAATGAGCAGTTCTTC.

V is TRBV18 and J is TRBJ2-3, with 9 bases fitting TRBD2. The J segment lost 2 bases and the V segment lost 6 bases, leaving 3 bases of the junction unmatched. Germline CDR1 is KGHSH and CDR2 is LQKENI. The CDR3 sequence is 14 residues long. The CDR3 is CASSRTSATDTQYF. The CDR3 DNA sequence: TGTGCCAGCTCGAGGACTAGCGCCACAGATACGCAGTATTTT.

This chain links TRBV3-1 (or the pseudogene TRBV3-2) with TRBJ1-4; TRBD1 is a possible D gene (5 bases). V was cut by 1 base and J by 8 bases, with 17 bases left in between. Germline V gene data show CDR1 as LGHDT and CDR2 as YNNKEL (reference sequence). This CDR3 contains 16 residues. This CDR3 reads CASSQGAVGVAEKLFF. CDR3 coding DNA: TGTGCCAGCAGCCAAGGGGCGGTAGGGGTTGCGGAAAAACTGTTTTTT.

The V gene is TRBV24-1, the J gene TRBJ2-1, with 11 bases that match TRBD2. V dropped 4 bases and J dropped 0; count of bases not matched to a gene: 4. CDR1 is KGHDR and CDR2 is SFDVKD in the germline V gene. The CDR3 is 17 amino acids. CDR3 in amino acids: CATSDNSGRASYNEQFF. The CDR3 nucleotides are TGTGCCACCAGTGACAATAGCGGGAGGGCCTCCTACAATGAGCAGTTCTTC.

CDR3 sequence: CASTANNYGYTF. CDR3 nucleotides: TGTGCCAGCACAGCGAATAACTATGGCTACACCTTC. The V call is TRBV28, the J call TRBJ1-2; D gene unclear. Trimming removed 7 bases at V and 1 base at J, with 7 bases between. This CDR3 region has 12 residues. The germline gives CDR1 MDHEN, CDR2 SYDVKM.

The chain uses TRBV4-1 and TRBJ2-5; TRBD1 agrees at 9 bases. In germline, CDR1 is MGHRA, CDR2 YSYEKL. J lost 1 base, V lost 3 bases, and 6 bases had no gene match. The CDR3 length is 16 residues. The CDR3 sequence is CASSQPDRGPQETQYF. In DNA, the CDR3 is TGCGCCAGCAGCCAGCCGGACAGGGGTCCCCAAGAGACCCAGTACTTC.

This sequence joins TRBV7-3 and TRBJ1-5; no clear D. The CDR3 sequence is 13 residues long. Germline V gene lookup returns CDR1 SGHTA and CDR2 FQGTGA. Trimming took off 0 bases at V and 4 bases at J, with 4 bases between the two ends. The CDR3 spells CASSLTGNQPQHF. In DNA, the CDR3 is TGTGCCAGCAGCTTAACAGGGAATCAGCCCCAGCATTTT.

This rearrangement joins TRBV24-1 to TRBJ1-4; D ambiguous. Trimming stripped 6 bases from V and 5 bases from J, with 6 bases between. The CDR3 has 12 amino acids. Germline V CDR1 and CDR2: KGHDR, SFDVKD. This chain's CDR3 is CATSSTNEKLFF. The CDR3 DNA follows: TGTGCCACCAGTTCTACAAATGAAAAACTGTTTTTT.

The chain combines TRBV28 with TRBJ2-5, with D perhaps matching TRBD1 or TRBD2 (5 bases each). Trimming took 6 bases from V and 5 from J, leaving 13 bases between them. This CDR3 has 13 amino acids. The germline V gene has CDR1 MDHEN and CDR2 SYDVKM. The CDR3 DNA follows: TGTGCCAGCAGGACCGGGACGTACGAGACCCAGTACTTC. It codes for CASRTGTYETQYF.

The V and J genes are TRBV20-1 and TRBJ2-7, with 8 bases lining up with TRBD2. The CDR3 length is 13 residues. Germline V CDR1 and CDR2: DFQATT, SNEGSKA (reference sequence). J was trimmed by 3 bases and V by 3 bases; bases with no gene match: 4. The CDR3 DNA is TGCAGTGCTAGTCTAGCGGGTCGCTACGAGCAGTACTTC. Its translation: CSASLAGRYEQYF.

The rearrangement links TRBV7-8 to TRBJ1-1, with 7 bases aligning to TRBD1. This CDR3 has 12 residues. CDR1 and CDR2 (germline): SGHVS, FQNEAQ. Trimming at V came to 3 bases and at J to 10 bases, leaving 5 bases not matched to a gene. The CDR3 is CASSFVQGGAFF. In DNA, the CDR3 is TGTGCCAGCAGCTTTGTCCAGGGGGGAGCTTTCTTT.